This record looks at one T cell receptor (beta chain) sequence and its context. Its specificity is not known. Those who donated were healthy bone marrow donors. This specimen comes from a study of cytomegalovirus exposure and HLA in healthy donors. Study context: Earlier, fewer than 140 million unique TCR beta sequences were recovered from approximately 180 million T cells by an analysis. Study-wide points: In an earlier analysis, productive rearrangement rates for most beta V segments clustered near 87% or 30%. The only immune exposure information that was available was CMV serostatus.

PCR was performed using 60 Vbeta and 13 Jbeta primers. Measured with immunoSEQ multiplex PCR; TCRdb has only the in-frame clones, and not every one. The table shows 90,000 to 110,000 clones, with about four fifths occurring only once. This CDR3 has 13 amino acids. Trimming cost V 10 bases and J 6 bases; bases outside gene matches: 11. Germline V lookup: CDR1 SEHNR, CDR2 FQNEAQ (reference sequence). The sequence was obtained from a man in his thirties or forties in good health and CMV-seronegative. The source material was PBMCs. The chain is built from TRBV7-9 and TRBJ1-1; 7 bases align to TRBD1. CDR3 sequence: CAIRGTAISEAFF. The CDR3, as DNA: TGTGCCATACGAGGGACAGCCATCTCTGAAGCTTTCTTT. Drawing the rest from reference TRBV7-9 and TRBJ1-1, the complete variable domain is DTGVSQNPRHKITKRGQNVTFRCDPISEHNRLYWYRQTLGQGPEFLTYFQNEAQLEKSRLLSDRFSAERPKGSFSTLEIQRTEQGDSAMYLCAIRGTAISEAFFGQGTRLTVV.